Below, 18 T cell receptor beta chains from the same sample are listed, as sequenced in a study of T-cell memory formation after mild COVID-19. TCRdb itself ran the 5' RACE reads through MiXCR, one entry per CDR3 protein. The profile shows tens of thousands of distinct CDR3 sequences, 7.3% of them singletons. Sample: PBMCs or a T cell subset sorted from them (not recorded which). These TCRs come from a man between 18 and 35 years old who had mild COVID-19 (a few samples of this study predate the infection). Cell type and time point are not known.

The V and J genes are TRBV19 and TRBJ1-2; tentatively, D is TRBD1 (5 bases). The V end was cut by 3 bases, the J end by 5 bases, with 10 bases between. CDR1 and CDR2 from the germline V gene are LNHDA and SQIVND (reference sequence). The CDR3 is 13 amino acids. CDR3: CASSISGMYGYTF. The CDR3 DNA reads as TGTGCCAGTAGTATCTCAGGGATGTATGGCTACACCTTC.

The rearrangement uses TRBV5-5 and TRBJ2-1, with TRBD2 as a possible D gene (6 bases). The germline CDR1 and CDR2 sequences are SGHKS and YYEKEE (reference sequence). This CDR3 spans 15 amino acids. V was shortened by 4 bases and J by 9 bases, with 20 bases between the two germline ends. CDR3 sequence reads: CASSPLGGLVSEQFF. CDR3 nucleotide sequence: TGTGCCAGCAGCCCGCTGGGGGGTCTCGTGAGTGAGCAGTTCTTC.

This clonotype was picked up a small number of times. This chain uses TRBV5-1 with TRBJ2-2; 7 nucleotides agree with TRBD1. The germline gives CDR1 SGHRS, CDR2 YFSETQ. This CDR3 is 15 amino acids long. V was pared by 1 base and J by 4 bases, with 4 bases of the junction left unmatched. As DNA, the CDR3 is TGCGCCAGCAGCTTGAGGACAGGAGCCACCGGGGAGCTGTTTTTT. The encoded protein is CASSLRTGATGELFF.

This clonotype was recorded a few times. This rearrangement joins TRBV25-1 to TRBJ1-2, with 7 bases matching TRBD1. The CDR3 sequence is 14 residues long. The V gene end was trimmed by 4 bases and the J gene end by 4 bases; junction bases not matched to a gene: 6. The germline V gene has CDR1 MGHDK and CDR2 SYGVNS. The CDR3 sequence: CASSGRGGSYGYTF. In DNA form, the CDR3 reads TGTGCCAGCAGTGGCAGGGGGGGAAGCTATGGCTACACCTTC.

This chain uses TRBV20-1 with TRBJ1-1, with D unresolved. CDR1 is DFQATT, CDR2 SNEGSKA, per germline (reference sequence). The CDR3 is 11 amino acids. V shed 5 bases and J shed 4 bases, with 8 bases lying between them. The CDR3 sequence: CSAPGATEAFF. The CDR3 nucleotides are TGCAGTGCTCCAGGTGCCACTGAAGCTTTCTTT.

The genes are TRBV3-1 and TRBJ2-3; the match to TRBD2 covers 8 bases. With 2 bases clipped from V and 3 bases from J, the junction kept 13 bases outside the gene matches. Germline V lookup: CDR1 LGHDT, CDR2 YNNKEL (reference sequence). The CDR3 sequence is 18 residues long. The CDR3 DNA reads TGTGCCAGCAGCCAAACCCGGGGGGGCGTGGTGGTGACAGATACGCAGTATTTT. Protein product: CASSQTRGGVVVTDTQYF.

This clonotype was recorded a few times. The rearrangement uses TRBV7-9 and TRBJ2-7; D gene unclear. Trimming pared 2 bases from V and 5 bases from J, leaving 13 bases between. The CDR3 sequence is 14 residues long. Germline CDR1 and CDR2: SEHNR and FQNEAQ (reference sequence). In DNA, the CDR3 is TGTGCCAGCAGCTTAATAGGGCCTCCCCACGAGCAGTACTTC. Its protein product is CASSLIGPPHEQYF. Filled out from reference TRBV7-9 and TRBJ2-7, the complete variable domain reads DTGVSQNPRHKITKRGQNVTFRCDPISEHNRLYWYRQTLGQGPEFLTYFQNEAQLEKSRLLSDRFSAERPKGSFSTLEIQRTEQGDSAMYLCASSLIGPPHEQYFGPGTRLTVT.

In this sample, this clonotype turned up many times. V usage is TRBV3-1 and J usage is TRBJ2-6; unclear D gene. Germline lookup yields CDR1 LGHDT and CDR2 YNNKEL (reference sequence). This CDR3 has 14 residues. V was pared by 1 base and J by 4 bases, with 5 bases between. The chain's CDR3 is CASSQAAGANVLTF. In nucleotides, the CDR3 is TGTGCCAGCAGCCAAGCTGCCGGGGCCAACGTCCTGACTTTC.

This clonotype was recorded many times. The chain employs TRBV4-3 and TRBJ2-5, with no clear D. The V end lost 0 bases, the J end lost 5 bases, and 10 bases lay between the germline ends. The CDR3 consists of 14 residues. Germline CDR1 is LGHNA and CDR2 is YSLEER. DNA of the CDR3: TGCGCCAGCAGCCAAGATGGTTATAGGGAGACCCAGTACTTC. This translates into CASSQDGYRETQYF.

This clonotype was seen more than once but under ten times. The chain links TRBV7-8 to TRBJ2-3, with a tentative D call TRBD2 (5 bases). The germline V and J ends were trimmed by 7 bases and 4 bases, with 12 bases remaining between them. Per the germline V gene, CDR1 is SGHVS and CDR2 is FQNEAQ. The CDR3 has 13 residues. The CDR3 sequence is CASTRGVSDTQYF. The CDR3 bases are TGTGCCAGCACCCGGGGAGTTTCAGATACGCAGTATTTT.

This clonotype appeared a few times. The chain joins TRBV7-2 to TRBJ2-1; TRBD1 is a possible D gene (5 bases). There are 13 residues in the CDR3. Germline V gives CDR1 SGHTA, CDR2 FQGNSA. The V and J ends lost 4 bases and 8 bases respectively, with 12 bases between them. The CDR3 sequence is CASSSDQGDEQFF. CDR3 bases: TGTGCCAGCAGCTCGGACCAGGGCGATGAGCAGTTCTTC.

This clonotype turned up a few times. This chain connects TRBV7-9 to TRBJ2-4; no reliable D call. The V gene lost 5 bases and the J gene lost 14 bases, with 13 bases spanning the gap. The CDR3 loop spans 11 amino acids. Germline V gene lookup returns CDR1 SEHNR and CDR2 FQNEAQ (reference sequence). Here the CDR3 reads CASSRLGREYF. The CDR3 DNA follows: TGTGCCAGCAGCCGGTTGGGTAGGGAGTACTTC.

The CDR3 reads CASSTGLADTGELFF. The CDR3 DNA reads as TGTGCCAGCAGTACGGGACTAGCGGACACCGGGGAGCTGTTTTTT. The chain carries TRBV6-2 or TRBV6-3 and TRBJ2-2, with 11 bases fitting TRBD2. V lost 5 bases to trimming and J lost 3 bases; unmatched junction nucleotides: 2. The germline V gene encodes CDR1 MNHEY and CDR2 SVGEGT. CDR3 size: 15 residues.

The DNA for the CDR3 is TGTGCCAGCTCACCACCTATAGCGGGGGGGACGGAAGAGACCCAGTACTTC. Its protein product is CASSPPIAGGTEETQYF. The chain uses TRBV18 and TRBJ2-5, with 11 bases lining up with TRBD2. CDR1 and CDR2 (germline): KGHSH, LQKENI. The CDR3 has 17 amino acids. V shed 0 bases, J shed 3 bases, and the junction held 6 bases outside the gene matches. Full variable domain (remainder filled in from reference TRBV18 and TRBJ2-5): NAGVMQNPRHLVRRRGQEARLRCSPMKGHSHVYWYRQLPEEGLKFMVYLQKENIIDESGMPKERFSAEFPKEGPSILRIQQVVRGDSAAYFCASSPPIAGGTEETQYFGPGTRLLVL.

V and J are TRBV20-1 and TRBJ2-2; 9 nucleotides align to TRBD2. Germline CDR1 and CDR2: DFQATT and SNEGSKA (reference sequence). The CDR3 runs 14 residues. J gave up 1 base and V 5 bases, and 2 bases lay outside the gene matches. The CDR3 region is CSALSGGNTGELFF. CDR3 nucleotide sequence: TGCAGTGCTCTTAGCGGGGGGAACACCGGGGAGCTGTTTTTT.

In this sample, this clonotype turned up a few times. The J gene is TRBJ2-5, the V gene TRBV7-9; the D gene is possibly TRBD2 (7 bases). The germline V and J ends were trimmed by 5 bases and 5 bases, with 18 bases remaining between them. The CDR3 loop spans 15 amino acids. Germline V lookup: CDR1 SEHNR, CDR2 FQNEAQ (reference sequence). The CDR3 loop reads CASSPVGGGRETQYF. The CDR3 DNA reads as TGTGCCAGCAGCCCTGTTGGCGGGGGCAGGGAGACCCAGTACTTC.

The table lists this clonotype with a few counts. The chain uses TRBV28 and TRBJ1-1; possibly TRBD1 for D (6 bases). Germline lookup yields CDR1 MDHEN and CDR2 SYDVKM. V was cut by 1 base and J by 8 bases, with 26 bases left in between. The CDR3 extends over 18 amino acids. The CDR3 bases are TGTGCCAGCAGTTTATCTTTTCGAAGGACCTTACAGGGAGCGGAAGCTTTCTTT. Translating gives CASSLSFRRTLQGAEAFF.

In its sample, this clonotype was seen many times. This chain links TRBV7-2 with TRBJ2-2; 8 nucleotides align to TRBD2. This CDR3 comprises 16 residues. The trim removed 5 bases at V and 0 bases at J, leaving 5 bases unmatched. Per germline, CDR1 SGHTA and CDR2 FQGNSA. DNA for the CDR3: TGTGCCAGCAGCCCCCACGGGAGGGCGAACACCGGGGAGCTGTTTTTT. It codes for CASSPHGRANTGELFF. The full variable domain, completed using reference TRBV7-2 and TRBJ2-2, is GAGVSQSPSNKVTEKGKDVELRCDPISGHTALYWYRQSLGQGLEFLIYFQGNSAPDKSGLPSDRFSAERTGGSVSTLTIQRTQQEDSAVYLCASSPHGRANTGELFFGEGSRLTVL.